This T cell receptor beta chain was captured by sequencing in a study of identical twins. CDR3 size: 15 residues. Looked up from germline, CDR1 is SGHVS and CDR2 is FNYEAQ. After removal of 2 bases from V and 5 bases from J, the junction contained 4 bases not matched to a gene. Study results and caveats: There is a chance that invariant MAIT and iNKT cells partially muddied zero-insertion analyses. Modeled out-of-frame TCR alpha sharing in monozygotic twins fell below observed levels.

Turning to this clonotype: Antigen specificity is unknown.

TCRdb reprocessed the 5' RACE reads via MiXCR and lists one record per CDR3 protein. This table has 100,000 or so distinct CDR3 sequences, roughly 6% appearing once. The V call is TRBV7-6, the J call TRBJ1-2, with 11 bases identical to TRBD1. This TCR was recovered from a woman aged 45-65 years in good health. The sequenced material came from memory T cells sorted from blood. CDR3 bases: TGTGCCAGCAGCTTAATGGGGACAGGGGGGTATGGCTACACCTTC. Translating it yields CASSLMGTGGYGYTF.